This TCR beta chain is from a study of blood T cells in healthy people across ages. Looking at the study overall: The capture of about one barcoded beta molecule per two T cells was achieved by template switching.

Total RNA extracted from each sample amounted to at least 6 micrograms. PCR was performed a second time for 7 to 11 cycles using a sample-barcoded 5' primer and a J-beta primer mix. TCRdb re-called the 5' RACE reads through MiXCR, storing one row per CDR3 protein. The table shows some 890,000 distinct CDR3 sequences, with almost 30% occurring only once. This CDR3 has 18 residues. CDR1 is ENHRY and CDR2 is SYGVKD in the germline V gene. With 0 bases removed from V and 0 bases from J, the gap between germline ends came to 12 bases. This clonotype appeared a few times. These sequences were also reported in another study, on T cells of mothers and their children. That work contributes: Added by the second PCR's M1S primer were sample barcodes and 2-4 random nucleotides.

The rearrangement joins TRBV10-3 to TRBJ1-6; D uncertain. Sequencing was done on a sample of blood. The TCR was taken from a middle-aged woman in good health. CDR3 sequence reads: CAISESRKSSSYNSPLHF. CDR3 nucleotides: TGTGCCATCAGTGAGTCTAGGAAATCGAGCTCCTATAATTCACCCCTCCACTTT.